Following are 32 T cell receptor beta chains from one sample sequenced in a study of shared clonotypes between healthy human individuals. The repertoire was sequenced with immunoSEQ multiplex PCR; TCRdb's copy has only in-frame clones and lacks some. Among roughly 2 million clones listed, around 95% were seen once. The sample taken for sequencing was naive CD4+ T cells sorted from blood. Subset defined: CD45RA+ positively selected. The receptors originated from a young man in good health.

CDR3 residues: CASSLPGQGYNEQFF. The CDR3 DNA reads as TGTGCCAGCAGCTTGCCGGGACAGGGTTACAATGAGCAGTTCTTC. J is TRBJ2-1 and V is TRBV5-4, with 9 bases aligning to TRBD1. The germline V gene encodes CDR1 SGHNT and CDR2 YYREEE (reference sequence). The J segment lost 4 bases and the V segment lost 1 base, leaving 3 bases of the junction unmatched. The CDR3 covers 15 residues.

This chain uses TRBV5-1 with TRBJ2-2; D perhaps matches TRBD1 (5 bases). This CDR3 contains 15 residues. V shed 0 bases and J shed 5 bases, with 11 bases lying between them. Germline lookup yields CDR1 SGHRS and CDR2 YFSETQ. CDR3 nucleotide sequence: TGCGCCAGCAGCTTGGTTAGGGGTAATACCGGGGAGCTGTTTTTT. It translates to CASSLVRGNTGELFF.

The V and J genes are TRBV5-1 and TRBJ1-1; D is ambiguous. V was trimmed by 5 bases and J by 4 bases, leaving 15 bases between them. The germline V gene has CDR1 SGHRS and CDR2 YFSETQ. The CDR3 has 14 residues. The CDR3 region is CASRETSKGTEAFF. CDR3 nucleotides: TGCGCCAGCAGGGAGACCTCCAAGGGCACTGAAGCTTTCTTT.

This chain uses TRBV11-2 with TRBJ2-7, with D possibly TRBD2 on 6 matching bases. The length of the CDR3 is 15 residues. The V gene lost 0 bases and the J gene lost 2 bases, with 11 bases spanning the gap. The germline V gene encodes CDR1 SGHAT and CDR2 FQNNGV. The CDR3 DNA reads TGTGCCAGCAGCTTAGATGGACTACTCACCTACGAGCAGTACTTC. It encodes CASSLDGLLTYEQYF.

V usage is TRBV18 and J usage is TRBJ1-4, with D perhaps matching TRBD1 (6 bases). V shed 4 bases and J shed 8 bases, with 14 bases lying between them. This CDR3 is 14 amino acids long. Germline values: CDR1 KGHSH, CDR2 LQKENI. The CDR3 is CASSLLGTWEKLFF. In DNA form, the CDR3 reads TGTGCCAGCTCACTACTCGGGACATGGGAAAAACTGTTTTTT.

This chain joins TRBV5-1 and TRBJ2-5; D possibly uses TRBD1 or TRBD2 (5 bases each). The ends were cut back, 3 bases at V and 2 bases at J, with 11 bases in the middle. CDR1 and CDR2 from the germline V gene are SGHRS and YFSETQ. The length of the CDR3 is 14 residues. The CDR3 nucleotides read TGCGCCAGCAGCTCGGGACCCCGACAAGAGACCCAGTACTTC. Translating gives CASSSGPRQETQYF.

This clone has just a few counts. The chain joins TRBV19 to TRBJ1-2, with TRBD1 matching over 8 bases. This CDR3 is built from 16 residues. The V and J ends lost 3 bases and 5 bases, in that order; junction bases with no gene match: 11. Germline loops: CDR1 LNHDA, CDR2 SQIVND (reference sequence). The CDR3 is CASSIRNRGSGYGYTF. CDR3 nucleotide sequence: TGTGCCAGTAGTATTAGGAACAGGGGGTCGGGGTATGGCTACACCTTC.

The V and J genes are TRBV5-1 and TRBJ1-2; D is ambiguous. The germline gives CDR1 SGHRS, CDR2 YFSETQ. V shed 0 bases and J shed 8 bases, with 11 bases lying between them. This CDR3 region has 13 residues. CDR3 coding DNA: TGCGCCAGCAGCTTGGTGTGGGGAGAAGGCTACACCTTC. Translating gives CASSLVWGEGYTF.

This clone appeared a single time. This chain uses TRBV21-1 with TRBJ2-7. TRBV21-1 is a recognized pseudogene. The CDR3 extends over 14 amino acids. The CDR3 DNA sequence: TGTGCCAGCAGCAGAAGGGGGGATTACTACGAGCAGTACTTC. Translated, it gives CASSRRGDYYEQYF.

The chain employs TRBV9 and TRBJ2-2; a possible D gene is TRBD2 (6 bases). Looked up from germline, CDR1 is SGDLS and CDR2 is YYNGEE. The ends were cut back, 1 base at V and 1 base at J, with 14 bases in the middle. The CDR3 consists of 17 residues. CDR3 residues: CASSVRSRDLNTGELFF. CDR3 bases: TGTGCCAGCAGCGTAAGATCGAGGGACTTGAACACCGGGGAGCTGTTTTTT.

The V call is TRBV7-9, the J call TRBJ1-2; D ambiguous. The CDR3 is 13 residues long. V was cut by 3 bases and J by 4 bases, with 9 bases left in between. Germline CDR1 SEHNR, CDR2 FQNEAQ (reference sequence). The CDR3: CASSFRGIYGYTF. The CDR3 DNA reads TGTGCCAGCAGCTTTAGAGGGATCTATGGCTACACCTTC. Variable domain in full (rest from reference TRBV7-9 and TRBJ1-2): DTGVSQNPRHKITKRGQNVTFRCDPISEHNRLYWYRQTLGQGPEFLTYFQNEAQLEKSRLLSDRFSAERPKGSFSTLEIQRTEQGDSAMYLCASSFRGIYGYTFGSGTRLTVV.

The chain links TRBV5-1 to TRBJ2-6; tentatively, D is TRBD2 (6 bases). CDR3 length: 18 residues. V was clipped by 7 bases and J by 0 bases, with 20 bases between them. The germline V gene encodes CDR1 SGHRS and CDR2 YFSETQ. CDR3 DNA: TGCGCCAGCTCCGGCGGGGTTCCCTTCCTCTCTGGGGCCAACGTCCTGACTTTC. Translated: CASSGGVPFLSGANVLTF.

This rearrangement joins TRBV6-1 to TRBJ1-6, with TRBD1 matching over 7 bases. With 1 base clipped from V and 3 bases from J, the junction kept 3 bases outside the gene matches. This CDR3 has 16 residues. The V gene's germline CDR1 is MNHNS and CDR2 SASEGT. The CDR3: CASSEEGDSYNSPLHF. For the CDR3, the DNA is TGTGCCAGCAGTGAAGAGGGGGACAGCTATAATTCACCCCTCCACTTT.

The chain is built from TRBV5-1 and TRBJ1-4, with 8 bases identical to TRBD1. This CDR3 is 14 amino acids long. Germline V CDR1 and CDR2: SGHRS, YFSETQ. V lost 4 bases and J lost 7; bases outside the gene matches: 6. The CDR3 loop reads CASSQTGVGEKLFF. In DNA, the CDR3 is TGCGCCAGCAGCCAGACAGGGGTTGGTGAAAAACTGTTTTTT.

The chain employs TRBV13 and TRBJ2-7, with TRBD2 matching over 13 bases. In germline, CDR1 is PRHDT, CDR2 FYEKMQ (reference sequence). The CDR3 is made up of 16 amino acids. V shed 5 bases and J 3 bases; nucleotides not matched to a gene: 7. This chain's CDR3 is CASSDRTSGRNYEQYF. The CDR3 nucleotides read TGTGCCAGCAGCGACCGGACTAGCGGGAGAAACTACGAGCAGTACTTC.

V and J are TRBV6-6 and TRBJ2-5; 8 bases are shared with TRBD2. Trimming took 6 bases from V and 2 from J; bases not matched to a gene: 2. The length of the CDR3 is 13 residues. Germline CDR1 and CDR2: MNHNY and SVGAGI (reference sequence). For the CDR3, the DNA is TGTGCCAGCAGATCTAGCGGGCAAGAGACCCAGTACTTC. Translating gives CASRSSGQETQYF.

CDR3 region: CASSGPGNTEAFF. For the CDR3, the DNA is TGTGCCAGTAGTGGACCAGGGAACACTGAAGCTTTCTTT. The chain has TRBV19 and TRBJ1-1; D unresolved. The germline V gene encodes CDR1 LNHDA and CDR2 SQIVND (reference sequence). V was shortened by 5 bases and J by 1 base, with 8 bases between the two germline ends. This CDR3 is built from 13 residues.

The V and J genes are TRBV30 and TRBJ1-5; 7 bases align to TRBD1. There are 15 residues in the CDR3. V gave up 2 bases and J gave up 6 bases; unmatched junction bases: 10. Germline V CDR1 and CDR2: GTSNPN, SVGIG (reference sequence). The DNA for the CDR3 is TGTGCCTGGAGTCTACAGGGGAAGGCGGGTCAGCCCCAGCATTTT. This gives the protein CAWSLQGKAGQPQHF.

The rearrangement uses TRBV27 and TRBJ2-2; unclear D gene. Trimming shortened V by 1 base and J by 5 bases, and 14 bases separated the two germline ends. Germline CDR1 and CDR2: MNHEY and SMNVEV (reference sequence). This CDR3 has 16 amino acids. CDR3 protein: CASSLWYPGTTGELFF. As DNA, the CDR3 is TGTGCCAGCAGTTTATGGTACCCAGGAACTACCGGGGAGCTGTTTTTT.

For the CDR3, the DNA is TGCGCCAGCAGCTTGGACCCAGGCTCCCCATACGAGCAGTACTTC. Protein product: CASSLDPGSPYEQYF. The chain carries TRBV5-1 and TRBJ2-7, with unresolved D. The CDR3 contains 15 residues. Deletions cut 0 bases from V and 4 bases from J, with 14 bases between. Looked up from germline, CDR1 is SGHRS and CDR2 is YFSETQ.

A single count supports this clone. CDR3 residues: CASSGRVGAEQYF. CDR3 nucleotide sequence: TGCGCCAGCAGCGGGCGCGTGGGGGCCGAGCAGTACTTC. The V and J genes are TRBV5-1 and TRBJ2-7, with a possible D match to TRBD1 (6 bases). The CDR3 extends over 13 amino acids. Trimming left V 4 bases short and J 6 bases short, with 14 bases between. Per the germline V gene, CDR1 is SGHRS and CDR2 is YFSETQ.

This clone appeared a single time. The rearrangement uses TRBV27 and TRBJ2-2, with D possibly being TRBD1 (5 bases). The V and J ends lost 8 bases and 6 bases respectively, with 19 bases between them. Per the germline V gene, CDR1 is MNHEY and CDR2 is SMNVEV (reference sequence). This CDR3 comprises 15 residues. This chain's CDR3 is CASSLGSGPPGELFF. CDR3 sequence (DNA): TGTGCCAGCTCTCTGGGCTCAGGGCCTCCCGGGGAGCTGTTTTTT.

This chain links TRBV6-6 with TRBJ1-1; D ambiguous. Germline V gives CDR1 MNHNY, CDR2 SVGAGI (reference sequence). V shed 0 bases and J shed 8 bases, with 7 bases lying between them. The CDR3 totals 12 residues. CDR3 residues: CASSYSIGEAFF. In nucleotides, the CDR3 is TGTGCCAGCAGTTACTCTATAGGGGAAGCTTTCTTT.

The rearrangement links TRBV21-1 to TRBJ1-1; the table assigns TRBD1, which was not confirmed against the DNA. TRBV21-1 is a listed pseudogene. CDR3 length: 17 amino acids. CDR3 amino acids: CASSQDRLFFWNTEAFF. DNA for the CDR3: TGTGCCAGCAGCCAGGACAGGCTATTCTTTTGGAACACTGAAGCTTTCTTT.

Comments on this clone: Relative to the germline gene, one junction end is altered; a read error may explain this. The V gene is TRBV7-2, the J gene TRBJ2-3; 10 bases fit TRBD2. The CDR3 spans 15 residues. The germline gives CDR1 SGHTA, CDR2 FQGNSA. The CDR3 loop is CASSTRTSGTNTQYF. CDR3 bases: TGTGCCAGCAGCACCCGGACTAGCGGCACAAATACGCAGTATTTT.

The chain combines TRBV27 with TRBJ1-2, with 8 bases matching TRBD1. With V trimmed by 4 bases and J by 4 bases, 5 bases remained unmatched. CDR1 and CDR2 from the germline V gene are MNHEY and SMNVEV (reference sequence). This CDR3 contains 14 residues. CDR3 nucleotides: TGTGCCAGCAGTTGGGGGCAGGGGGCCTATGGCTACACCTTC. The encoded protein is CASSWGQGAYGYTF.

This clone was counted a single time. The CDR3 DNA reads TGCGCCAGCAGCTTGACGGGGGTCTCCTACAATGAGCAGTTCTTC. Translation: CASSLTGVSYNEQFF. The chain joins TRBV5-1 to TRBJ2-1; D is possibly TRBD2 (6 bases). The CDR3 extends over 15 amino acids. Germline values: CDR1 SGHRS, CDR2 YFSETQ. Trimming pared 1 base from V and 0 bases from J, leaving 8 bases between.

To note about this clone: Other DNA sequences in the sample encode the same CDR3. The chain is built from TRBV5-6 and TRBJ2-1; D remains ambiguous. The CDR3 extends over 11 amino acids. V was clipped by 0 bases and J by 6 bases, with 1 base between them. Germline V gene sequence: CDR1 SGHDT, CDR2 YYEEEE. CDR3 DNA: TGTGCCAGCAGCTTGGGCAATGAGCAGTTCTTC. It specifies CASSLGNEQFF.

V is TRBV9 and J is TRBJ1-1; D unclear. CDR3 length equals 15 residues. The V end was cut by 1 base, the J end by 1 base, with 11 bases between. Germline V gene sequence: CDR1 SGDLS, CDR2 YYNGEE. CDR3 amino acids: CASSVTPSSNTEAFF. DNA for the CDR3: TGTGCCAGCAGCGTAACTCCCAGTTCGAACACTGAAGCTTTCTTT.

Here the CDR3 reads CASSATYRDHYEQYF. CDR3 in DNA: TGTGCCAGCAGCGCCACATACCGGGACCACTACGAGCAGTACTTC. The gene calls are TRBV7-8 and TRBJ2-7; D could derive from TRBD1 or TRBD2 (5 bases each). V was shortened by 5 bases and J by 3 bases, with 17 bases between the two germline ends. Germline V gives CDR1 SGHVS, CDR2 FQNEAQ. The CDR3 length is 15 residues. The full variable domain, with the rest looked up from reference TRBV7-8 and TRBJ2-7, is GAGVSQSPRYKVAKRGQDVALRCDPISGHVSLFWYQQALGQGPEFLTYFQNEAQLDKSGLPSDRFFAERPEGSVSTLKIQRTQQEDSAVYLCASSATYRDHYEQYFGPGTRLTVT.

This clone has more than one count but fewer than ten. Other DNA variants within this sample encode the same CDR3. The chain combines TRBV30 with TRBJ1-1, with unresolved D. Looked up from germline, CDR1 is GTSNPN and CDR2 is SVGIG (reference sequence). Trimming cost V 3 bases and J 5 bases, with 4 bases left between them. CDR3 size: 10 residues. The CDR3 here is CAWRGTEAFF. The CDR3 bases are TGTGCCTGGAGGGGAACTGAAGCTTTCTTT.

The gene calls are TRBV28 and TRBJ2-5; D may be TRBD1 or TRBD2 (6 bases each). V was pared by 4 bases and J by 1 base, with 13 bases between. Germline V lookup: CDR1 MDHEN, CDR2 SYDVKM. There are 15 residues in the CDR3. As DNA, the CDR3 is TGTGCCAGCAGTTCGAGGGGGGTCCCCCAAGAGACCCAGTACTTC. Its translation: CASSSRGVPQETQYF.